The rows below give T cell receptor beta chains drawn from one sample of a study of T cell repertoires in cytomegalovirus infection. Their recognized antigens are unknown. TCRdb itself ran the reads through MiXCR, one entry per CDR3 protein. Of a few hundred thousand distinct CDR3 sequences in the sample, about 39% were seen once. The sequencing used cultured PBMCs, collected from culture after CMV antigen stimulation. The origin of the receptors is a human donor in good health (CMV status not recorded). Some clones in this sample may be carry-over from other donors' samples. Each CDR3 is given with its conserved first and last residue. A D gene is named only where the DNA matches it firmly. Expanded clones are given a class, and other clones once, few, many or no size at all.

TRBV4-3	TRBD2	TRBJ2-1	NA	TGCGCCAGCAGCCCCGGGGTCCTAGCGGGAGCTGGCTCCTACAATGAGCAGTTCTTC	CASSPGVLAGAGSYNEQFF
TRBV12-3/TRBV12-4	NA	TRBJ1-2	NA	TGTGCCAGCAGCGACTCCCCGGGGAGCTATGGCTACACCTTC	CASSDSPGSYGYTF
TRBV4-3	NA	TRBJ1-6	NA	TGCGCCAGCAGCCAAGAGAGGGCGGGGAATTCACCCCTCCACTTT	CASSQERAGNSPLHF
TRBV7-8	TRBD2	TRBJ2-3	few	TGTGCCAGCAGCTACGGAGCGGGGGGCACAGATACGCAGTATTTT	CASSYGAGGTDTQYF
TRBV6-6	NA	TRBJ1-5	NA	TGTGCCAGCAGTTACGGGGGTCCGCCCCAGCATTTT	CASSYGGPPQHF
TRBV20-1	TRBD2	TRBJ2-7	NA	TGCAGTGCTCCCGAGGTGGGGGGGACGGTCTACGAGCAGTACTTC	CSAPEVGGTVYEQYF
TRBV19	NA	TRBJ1-1	NA	TGTGCCAGCACGTACTATTACAGCCTCGAGATGAACACTGAAGCTTTCTTT	CASTYYYSLEMNTEAFF
TRBV7-8	NA	TRBJ1-6	NA	TGTGCCAGCAGCGCCATTTTATTTGGACAGATATATTATAATTCTACGACGGGGGCCCTCCACTTT	CASSAILFGQIYYNSTTGALHF
TRBV10-1	NA	TRBJ2-7	few	TGCGCCAGCAGCTCCGGCGCTAGCGCCTACGAGCAGTACTTC	CASSSGASAYEQYF
TRBV6-2/TRBV6-3	NA	TRBJ1-4	NA	TGTGCCAGCGGTCCCCCAGGGAGCGGAAAACTGTTTTTT	CASGPPGSGKLFF
TRBV6-2/TRBV6-3	NA	TRBJ1-1	NA	TGTGCCAGCAGTTACGGCGGTGGGAACACTGAAGCTTTCTTT	CASSYGGGNTEAFF
TRBV5-6	NA	TRBJ2-7	NA	TGTGCCAGCAGCCGGGAAAGGCGCTACGAGCAGTACTTC	CASSRERRYEQYF
TRBV7-6	NA	TRBJ1-2	few	TGTGCCAGCAGCTTAGAGGAAGGCTATGGCTACACCTTC	CASSLEEGYGYTF
TRBV7-9	NA	TRBJ2-7	NA	TGTGCCAGCAGCTTATGGGGAGCCTACGAGCAGTACTTC	CASSLWGAYEQYF
TRBV18	NA	TRBJ1-1	few	TGTGCCAGCTCACCGGGACAAGAAAACACTGAAGCTTTCTTT	CASSPGQENTEAFF
TRBV7-8	TRBD2	TRBJ2-3	NA	TGTGCCAGCACACTAGCGGGGGGGCCAGATACGCAGTATTTT	CASTLAGGPDTQYF
TRBV20-1	TRBD2	TRBJ2-5	NA	TGCAGTGCTGCCGGCGCGGGAGGAGAGACCCAGTACTTC	CSAAGAGGETQYF
TRBV12-3/TRBV12-4	NA	TRBJ1-1	NA	TGTGCCAGCAGTTTTATGCAGGGAAGCACTGAAGCTTTCTTT	CASSFMQGSTEAFF
TRBV19	NA	TRBJ1-1	NA	TGTGCCAGTAGTATCTTAAGGGGTGAAGCTTTCTTT	CASSILRGEAFF
TRBV7-2	NA	TRBJ2-3	many	TGTGCCAGCAGCTTAGGTCCCCGGGATACGCAGTATTTT	CASSLGPRDTQYF
TRBV24-1	NA	TRBJ2-2	NA	TGTGCCACCAGTGATTTGGTCACGGATCTCAACACCGGGGAGCTGTTTTTT	CATSDLVTDLNTGELFF
TRBV7-9	NA	TRBJ1-4	few	TGTGCCAGCAGCTTAGCCACAGGCTATAATGAAAAACTGTTTTTT	CASSLATGYNEKLFF
TRBV27	NA	TRBJ1-6	NA	TGTGCCAGCAGAACAGTCCTTGAATCACCCCTCCACTTT	CASRTVLESPLHF
TRBV20-1	TRBD2	TRBJ2-1	NA	TGCCTCAGGCTAGCGGGTTCCCTTACCCCCTACAATGAGCAGTTCTTC	CLRLAGSLTPYNEQFF
TRBV19	TRBD2	TRBJ2-1	few	TGTGCCAGTAGGGCGGCGGGGGGGAATGAGCAGTTCTTC	CASRAAGGNEQFF
TRBV20-1	NA	TRBJ2-7	few	TGCAGTGCAATAGACGGCTACGAGCAGTACTTC	CSAIDGYEQYF
TRBV19	NA	TRBJ2-1	few	TGTGCCAGTAGGCCCTCTGGCAGAAGCTCCTACAATGAGCAGTTCTTC	CASRPSGRSSYNEQFF
TRBV20-1	NA	TRBJ2-7	NA	TGCAGTGCTAGAGGGGAGGAATCCTACGAGCATTACTTC	CSARGEESYEHYF
TRBV10-1	NA	TRBJ1-1	few	TGCGCCAGCAGTCCTGGGGTAGGCACTGAAGCTTTCTTT	CASSPGVGTEAFF
TRBV19	TRBD1	TRBJ1-1	NA	TGTGCCAGTAGTATAGCCGGGACAGGGGGCCGCATGAACACTGAAGCTTTCTTT	CASSIAGTGGRMNTEAFF
TRBV25-1	TRBD2	TRBJ2-1	NA	TGTGCCACGGGGGGGGGTAGACATAGCTCCTACAATGAGCAGTTCTTC	CATGGGRHSSYNEQFF
TRBV5-4	TRBD2	TRBJ2-3	NA	TGTGCCAGCAGGACGAGCGGGAGTTGGTCAGATACGCAGTATTTT	CASRTSGSWSDTQYF
TRBV7-9	NA	TRBJ1-4	few	TGTGCCAGCAGCCCGCGGGCCTTACCGGAAAAACTGTTTTTT	CASSPRALPEKLFF
TRBV6-1	NA	TRBJ2-7	NA	TGTGCCAGCAGTGAAACAGGGTTTAAGGACGAGCAGTACTTC	CASSETGFKDEQYF
TRBV7-2	NA	TRBJ2-2	many	TGTGCCAGCAGCTTCTACACCGGGGAGCTGTTTTTT	CASSFYTGELFF
TRBV7-9	TRBD1	TRBJ1-2	few	TGTGCCAGCAGCTCGGGACAGGGAGGATATGGCTACACCTTC	CASSSGQGGYGYTF
TRBV5-4	NA	TRBJ2-7	NA	TGTGCCAGCAGCCCCGGGACGTGGGATAACTACGAGCAGTACTTC	CASSPGTWDNYEQYF
TRBV7-2	NA	TRBJ1-4	once	TGTGCCAGCAGCTTGGGTGCGGCTACAACTAATGAAAAACTGTTTTTT	CASSLGAATTNEKLFF
TRBV14	TRBD1	TRBJ1-1	NA	TGTGCCAGCAGCCAAGTTGGACAGGGAAGGAATACTGAAGCTTTCTTT	CASSQVGQGRNTEAFF
TRBV6-1	TRBD1	TRBJ2-2	NA	TGTGCCACCTCGGGACAGGGAATCACCGGGGAGCTGTTTTTT	CATSGQGITGELFF
TRBV6-1	NA	TRBJ2-5	NA	TGTGCCAGCAGTCTCGGGAGAGGGCGTAATTGGCCGACCCAGTACTTC	CASSLGRGRNWPTQYF
TRBV20-1	NA	TRBJ2-3	NA	TGCAGTGCTACAGTGGGGGGCACAGATACGCAGTATTTT	CSATVGGTDTQYF
TRBV7-8	TRBD2	TRBJ2-3	NA	TGTGCCAGCAGCGCACGACTAGCGAACACAGATACGCAGTATTTT	CASSARLANTDTQYF
TRBV6-5	TRBD1	TRBJ1-2	NA	TGTGCCAGCACCGAAATGGGACAGGGGGACCGGGGCTACACCTTC	CASTEMGQGDRGYTF
TRBV7-8	NA	TRBJ1-6	few	TGTGCCAGCAGCTTAATCCTTAATTCACCCCTCCACTTT	CASSLILNSPLHF
TRBV6-1	TRBD1	TRBJ2-5	NA	TGTGCCAGCAGTTCGCTAGGACAGGGGGCTGAGACCCAGTACTTC	CASSSLGQGAETQYF
TRBV6-5	NA	TRBJ2-3	NA	TGTGCCAGCAGTTCGGGCCTTAATACGCAGTATTTT	CASSSGLNTQYF
TRBV14	NA	TRBJ2-1	few	TGTGCCAGCAGCCAAGATTCTGGATTCCATGAGCAGTTCTTC	CASSQDSGFHEQFF
TRBV2	TRBD1	TRBJ1-5	NA	TGTGCCAGCAGTAGACAGGGGCCCAGCGTCAACAATCAGCCCCAGCATTTT	CASSRQGPSVNNQPQHF
TRBV20-1	NA	TRBJ2-1	NA	TGCAGTGCTCGGACTACAACCTCCTACAATGAGCAGTTCTTC	CSARTTTSYNEQFF